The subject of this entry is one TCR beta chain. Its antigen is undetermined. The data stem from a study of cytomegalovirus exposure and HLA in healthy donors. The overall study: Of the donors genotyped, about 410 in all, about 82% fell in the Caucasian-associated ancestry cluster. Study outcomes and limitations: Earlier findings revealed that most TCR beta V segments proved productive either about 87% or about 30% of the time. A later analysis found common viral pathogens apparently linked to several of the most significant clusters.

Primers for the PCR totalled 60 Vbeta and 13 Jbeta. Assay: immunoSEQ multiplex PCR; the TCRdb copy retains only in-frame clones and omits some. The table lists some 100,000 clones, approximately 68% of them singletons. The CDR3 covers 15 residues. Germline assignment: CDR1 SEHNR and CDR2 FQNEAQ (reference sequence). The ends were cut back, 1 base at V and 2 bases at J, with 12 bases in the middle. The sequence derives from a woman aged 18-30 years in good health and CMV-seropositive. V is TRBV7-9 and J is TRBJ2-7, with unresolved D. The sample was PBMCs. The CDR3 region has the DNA TGTGCCAGCAGCTTAGGACGCGGATTAACCTACGAGCAGTACTTC. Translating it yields CASSLGRGLTYEQYF.